This TCR beta chain was sequenced during a study of blood T cell repertoires in COVID-19. Study context: PBMCs, B-cell-depleted T cells, or T cells provided the cDNA or gDNA that made up the material.

Authors' data handling: Reference gene primer amplification in the assay estimated nucleated cell counts. Repertoires were generated with immunoSEQ multiplex PCR, while TCRdb's copy carries only in-frame clones and drops some. V and J calls and clone size are given by that table; D and trimming were obtained from the DNA. Seen here are around 220,000 clones, around 80% observed once, and the top ten hold about 10%. The CDR3 is made up of 15 amino acids. From germline, CDR1 is SEHNR and CDR2 FQNEAQ (reference sequence). J lost 3 bases, V lost 1 base, and 6 bases had no gene match. The sequence came from a woman aged 80 or older with acute or convalescent COVID-19. The chain links TRBV7-9 to TRBJ2-7; the match to TRBD2 covers 7 bases. Input material: peripheral blood. The chain's CDR3 is CASSLVTGGSYEQYF. DNA for the CDR3: TGTGCCAGCAGCTTAGTCACCGGCGGGAGCTACGAGCAGTACTTC.